A single sample is the source of the 14 T cell receptor beta chains below, sequenced in a study of graft-versus-host responses after intestinal transplantation. Clones were sequenced by immunoSEQ multiplex PCR, and TCRdb holds only the in-frame ones, with some missing. The sample has about 99,000 clones; roughly 90% are singletons. These receptors have no identified antigens. This sample comprised unstimulated CD8+ T cells sorted from spleen or lymph node cells, obtained before transplant. These receptors were obtained from a human donor who was the organ donor for an intestinal transplant.

The chain has TRBV29-1 and TRBJ2-7; 8 bases agree with TRBD2. The CDR3 sequence is 12 residues long. V gave up 6 bases and J gave up 2 bases; unmatched junction bases: 3. Germline V CDR1 and CDR2: SQVTM, ANQGSEA. In DNA, the CDR3 is TGCAGCGTCGCCGGGGGGGCCTACGAGCAGTACTTC. Translating gives CSVAGGAYEQYF.

The V and J genes are TRBV27 and TRBJ1-4; TRBD1 is a possible D gene (5 bases). The CDR3 length is 15 residues. V lost 2 bases, J lost 5 bases, and 12 bases lay in between. Germline CDR1 reads MNHEY; CDR2 reads SMNVEV (reference sequence). CDR3 in amino acids: CASSLQGSLNEKLFF. As DNA, the CDR3 is TGTGCCAGCAGTTTACAGGGCAGTCTAAATGAAAAACTGTTTTTT.

This clone appeared a single time. The J gene is TRBJ1-3, the V gene TRBV7-2; 7 positions agree with TRBD1. Germline lookup yields CDR1 SGHTA and CDR2 FQGNSA. The CDR3 length is 19 residues. V shed 5 bases, J shed 0 bases, and the junction held 16 bases outside the gene matches. The CDR3 region has the DNA TGTGCCAGCAGCGTAGAGGACAGGATAATGGCACACTCTGGAAACACCATATATTTT. It encodes CASSVEDRIMAHSGNTIYF. Full variable domain (outside the CDR3, taken from reference TRBV7-2 and TRBJ1-3): GAGVSQSPSNKVTEKGKDVELRCDPISGHTALYWYRQSLGQGLEFLIYFQGNSAPDKSGLPSDRFSAERTGGSVSTLTIQRTQQEDSAVYLCASSVEDRIMAHSGNTIYFGEGSWLTVV.

The V gene is TRBV19, the J gene TRBJ2-5; 10 bases are shared with TRBD2. V dropped 9 bases and J dropped 2; count of bases not matched to a gene: 3. Germline lookup yields CDR1 LNHDA and CDR2 SQIVND (reference sequence). The CDR3 is made up of 13 amino acids. In DNA, the CDR3 is TGTGCCAGGAAGACTAGCGGGCAAGAGACCCAGTACTTC. Translation: CARKTSGQETQYF. Full variable domain (outside the CDR3, taken from reference TRBV19 and TRBJ2-5): DGGITQSPKYLFRKEGQNVTLSCEQNLNHDAMYWYRQDPGQGLRLIYYSQIVNDFQKGDIAEGYSVSREKKESFPLTVTSAQKNPTAFYLCARKTSGQETQYFGPGTRLLVL.

The rearrangement joins TRBV19 to TRBJ2-7; 9 bases are a match to TRBD1. The length of the CDR3 is 14 residues. Trimming at V came to 5 bases and at J to 3 bases, leaving 5 bases not matched to a gene. Germline V CDR1 and CDR2: LNHDA, SQIVND (reference sequence). CDR3 sequence: CASSPTTGGYEQYF. DNA of the CDR3: TGTGCCAGTAGTCCCACGACAGGGGGCTACGAGCAGTACTTC.

The chain combines TRBV2 with TRBJ2-7, with D tentatively TRBD2 (6 bases). V lost 10 bases to trimming and J lost 0 bases, with 10 bases between them. This CDR3 comprises 12 residues. Germline V gene sequence: CDR1 SNHLY, CDR2 FYNNEI. CDR3 DNA sequence: TGTGCCATCCTCGGGAGCTCCTACGAGCAGTACTTC. This sequence encodes CAILGSSYEQYF.

The table lists this clone with a few counts. The chain links TRBV9 to TRBJ2-7; 8 positions match TRBD1. The J segment lost 3 bases and the V segment lost 4 bases, leaving 3 bases of the junction unmatched. The V gene's germline CDR1 is SGDLS and CDR2 YYNGEE. The CDR3 contains 13 residues. The CDR3 loop reads CASSLTGGYEQYF. As DNA, the CDR3 is TGTGCCAGCAGCCTCACAGGGGGCTACGAGCAGTACTTC.

J is TRBJ2-7 and V is TRBV15; 7 bases fit TRBD1. J was trimmed by 6 bases and V by 1 base; bases with no gene match: 15. Germline V gives CDR1 LNHNV, CDR2 YYDKDF (reference sequence). The CDR3 has 17 residues. This CDR3 is CATSRVPTGNFMGEQYF. CDR3 in DNA: TGTGCCACCAGCAGAGTGCCGACAGGGAATTTTATGGGCGAGCAGTACTTC.

The J gene is TRBJ2-5, the V gene TRBV28; TRBD2 aligns across 13 bases. This CDR3 contains 13 residues. CDR1 and CDR2 (germline): MDHEN, SYDVKM. J gave up 11 bases and V 8 bases, and 8 bases lay outside the gene matches. The CDR3 nucleotides are TGTGCCAGCGGGACTAGCGGGACAAAAGAGCAGTACTTC. Protein: CASGTSGTKEQYF. Full variable domain (outside the CDR3, taken from reference TRBV28 and TRBJ2-5): DVKVTQSSRYLVKRTGEKVFLECVQDMDHENMFWYRQDPGLGLRLIYFSYDVKMKEKGDIPEGYSVSREKKERFSLILESASTNQTSMYLCASGTSGTKEQYFGPGTRLLVL.

A single count supports this clone. The V call is TRBV11-2, the J call TRBJ2-3; 8 bases match TRBD2. The CDR3 sequence is 16 residues long. The trim removed 2 bases at V and 0 bases at J, leaving 4 bases unmatched. Germline V gene sequence: CDR1 SGHAT, CDR2 FQNNGV. CDR3 DNA: TGTGCCAGCAGCTTATTGAGACTAGCGAGCACAGATACGCAGTATTTT. As protein: CASSLLRLASTDTQYF.

This chain connects TRBV28 to TRBJ1-1; D is possibly TRBD1 (5 bases). Germline V lookup: CDR1 MDHEN, CDR2 SYDVKM. V lost 6 bases and J lost 1, with 9 bases in between. The CDR3 consists of 13 residues. In DNA form, the CDR3 reads TGTGCCAGCAGGGGGACTGCGAACACTGAAGCTTTCTTT. This sequence encodes CASRGTANTEAFF.

This chain uses TRBV27 with TRBJ2-1; 7 positions match TRBD2. This CDR3 region has 13 residues. Unmatched junction bases numbered 5, after V lost 2 bases and J lost 10 bases. The germline V gene encodes CDR1 MNHEY and CDR2 SMNVEV (reference sequence). The CDR3 spells CASSLLLAAEQFF. CDR3 DNA: TGTGCCAGCAGTTTACTGCTAGCGGCAGAGCAGTTCTTC.

V and J are TRBV30 and TRBJ1-1; possibly TRBD1 for D (6 bases). Germline values: CDR1 GTSNPN, CDR2 SVGIG (reference sequence). Trimming cost V 5 bases and J 3 bases, with 22 bases left between them. This CDR3 comprises 16 residues. The CDR3 bases are TGTGCCTGGGATCAAGATGAGACAGGAGAGTACACTGAAGCTTTCTTT. Residues: CAWDQDETGEYTEAFF.

The rearrangement links TRBV5-1 to TRBJ2-5; D call uncertain. The CDR3 extends over 14 amino acids. Between the trimmed V and J ends, which lost 0 bases and 1 base, there was a span of 7 bases. Germline lookup yields CDR1 SGHRS and CDR2 YFSETQ. DNA of the CDR3: TGCGCCAGCAGCTTGGGACACTCCCAAGAGACCCAGTACTTC. Translating it yields CASSLGHSQETQYF.